The next 28 T cell receptor beta chains were all read from a single sample in a study of T cell changes during pregnancy in multiple sclerosis. Data came from immunoSEQ multiplex PCR; TCRdb stores just in-frame clones and leaves some out. The sample has more than 100,000 clones; around 91% are singletons. The sequences come from peripheral blood, collected after pregnancy. Receptors were obtained from a female donor with multiple sclerosis, enrolled in a pregnancy study.

The genes are TRBV9 and TRBJ2-5; 8 bases are a match to TRBD2. This CDR3 region has 16 residues. CDR1 is SGDLS and CDR2 is YYNGEE in the germline V gene. V lost 0 bases and J lost 1; bases outside the gene matches: 5. In nucleotides, the CDR3 is TGTGCCAGCAGCGTAGGGAGCGGGGGAGGCCAAGAGACCCAGTACTTC. Protein: CASSVGSGGGQETQYF.

This chain joins TRBV10-1 and TRBJ1-1; TRBD1 is a possible D gene (5 bases). CDR3 length: 13 amino acids. CDR1 WNHNN and CDR2 SYGVQD come from the germline V gene (reference sequence). V was trimmed by 4 bases and J by 5 bases, leaving 11 bases between them. The CDR3 DNA follows: TGCGCCAGCAGTGTGACCAGGGATACTGAAGCTTTCTTT. Its protein product is CASSVTRDTEAFF.

This sequence joins TRBV11-2 and TRBJ2-3; D is perhaps TRBD2 (5 bases). V lost 4 bases, J lost 5 bases, and 19 bases lay in between. The CDR3 totals 16 residues. Germline V gives CDR1 SGHAT, CDR2 FQNNGV. This CDR3 is CASSSISAHVVDTQYF. The CDR3 region has the DNA TGTGCCAGCAGCTCTATTAGCGCGCATGTAGTAGATACGCAGTATTTT.

The genes are TRBV5-1 and TRBJ2-3; D uncertain. The germline CDR1 and CDR2 sequences are SGHRS and YFSETQ. With 0 bases removed from V and 0 bases from J, the gap between germline ends came to 8 bases. This CDR3 spans 15 amino acids. CDR3 sequence: CASSLALSSTDTQYF. CDR3 sequence (DNA): TGCGCCAGCAGCTTGGCACTGAGTAGCACAGATACGCAGTATTTT.

This sequence joins TRBV19 and TRBJ2-1; 10 bases are shared with TRBD2. Germline V lookup: CDR1 LNHDA, CDR2 SQIVND (reference sequence). V trimming: 7 bases; J trimming: 3 bases; junction bases outside the gene matches: 15. The CDR3 is 18 residues long. DNA for the CDR3: TGTGCCAGTACCGCCCTGGGGGGAGCGGGAGGGGGCTACAATGAGCAGTTCTTC. Translating it yields CASTALGGAGGGYNEQFF.

The V gene is TRBV5-1, the J gene TRBJ1-3; D uncertain. The CDR3 contains 16 residues. Looked up from germline, CDR1 is SGHRS and CDR2 is YFSETQ. V lost 4 bases to trimming and J lost 0 bases, with 14 bases between them. The CDR3 here is CASSPRQQSSGNTIYF. CDR3 nucleotides: TGCGCCAGCAGCCCCCGACAACAGAGCTCTGGAAACACCATATATTTT.

The chain has TRBV10-3 and TRBJ2-5, with 8 bases aligning to TRBD1. Germline assignment: CDR1 ENHRY and CDR2 SYGVKD. CDR3 size: 15 residues. The V gene end was trimmed by 2 bases and the J gene end by 5 bases; junction bases not matched to a gene: 7. The CDR3 reads CAISETPGGVETQYF. The CDR3 region has the DNA TGTGCCATCAGTGAGACGCCAGGGGGCGTGGAGACCCAGTACTTC.

The genes are TRBV7-2 and TRBJ2-7; no clear D gene. Germline assignment: CDR1 SGHTA and CDR2 FQGNSA. This CDR3 comprises 13 residues. With 1 base removed from V and 5 bases from J, the gap between germline ends came to 9 bases. Here the CDR3 reads CASSLEKSDEQYF. CDR3 coding DNA: TGTGCCAGCAGCTTAGAGAAGAGTGACGAGCAGTACTTC.

The rearrangement joins TRBV6-6 to TRBJ1-2; perhaps TRBD1 as D (5 bases). Between the trimmed V and J ends, which lost 8 bases and 7 bases, there was a span of 17 bases. This CDR3 contains 13 residues. CDR1 and CDR2 (germline): MNHNY, SVGAGI (reference sequence). This chain's CDR3 is CASGRGPGGGYTF. Written as DNA, the CDR3 is TGTGCCAGCGGACGTGGGCCGGGGGGTGGCTACACCTTC.

The chain carries TRBV29-1 and TRBJ2-5; D perhaps matches TRBD2 (6 bases). CDR3 size: 14 residues. The germline CDR1 and CDR2 sequences are SQVTM and ANQGSEA. V shed 3 bases and J shed 1 base, with 12 bases lying between them. The CDR3 region has the DNA TGCAGCGTTGAGGGCGGGGACTTCCAAGAGACCCAGTACTTC. Translating gives CSVEGGDFQETQYF.

The V and J genes are TRBV5-1 and TRBJ2-1; a weak D match, TRBD2 (5 bases). CDR1 and CDR2 from the germline V gene are SGHRS and YFSETQ. Trimming shortened V by 5 bases and J by 7 bases, and 10 bases separated the two germline ends. The CDR3 has 12 amino acids. CDR3 amino acids: CASRPLGNEQFF. The CDR3 DNA follows: TGCGCCAGCAGACCACTAGGTAATGAGCAGTTCTTC.

The chain has TRBV27 and TRBJ1-5; D gene ambiguous. V dropped 4 bases and J dropped 5 bases, with 9 bases sitting between them. Germline CDR1 and CDR2: MNHEY and SMNVEV (reference sequence). This CDR3 spans 13 amino acids. CDR3 amino acids: CASSSSPYQPQHF. DNA for the CDR3: TGTGCCAGCAGTTCCTCTCCCTATCAGCCCCAGCATTTT.

This chain uses TRBV19 with TRBJ2-7, with D unresolved. The ends were cut back, 1 base at V and 7 bases at J, with 5 bases in the middle. The CDR3 extends over 11 amino acids. Germline loops: CDR1 LNHDA, CDR2 SQIVND (reference sequence). CDR3: CASSIGREQYF. Here the CDR3 DNA reads TGTGCCAGTAGTATAGGCCGGGAGCAGTACTTC.

CDR3 sequence (DNA): TGTGCCAGCAGTACCTCTAGCGGATTTTTGAACACCGGGGAGCTGTTTTTT. This gives the protein CASSTSSGFLNTGELFF. The gene calls are TRBV5-5 and TRBJ2-2, with 7 bases identical to TRBD2. The CDR3 sequence is 17 residues long. CDR1 SGHKS and CDR2 YYEKEE come from the germline V gene (reference sequence). Trimming cost V 5 bases and J 1 base; bases outside gene matches: 11.

J is TRBJ1-2 and V is TRBV7-2, with TRBD1 as a possible D gene (6 bases). CDR3 length equals 13 residues. Per the germline V gene, CDR1 is SGHTA and CDR2 is FQGNSA. The V and J ends lost 8 bases and 8 bases respectively, with 18 bases between them. The CDR3 sequence: CASGDDRSFGYTF. The DNA of the CDR3 is TGTGCCAGCGGAGACGACAGGTCGTTCGGCTACACCTTC.

The gene calls are TRBV29-1 and TRBJ1-1, with D perhaps TRBD1 (5 bases). Germline assignment: CDR1 SQVTM and CDR2 ANQGSEA. V was shortened by 0 bases and J by 7 bases, with 9 bases between the two germline ends. This CDR3 has 12 amino acids. In nucleotides, the CDR3 is TGCAGCGTTGAAGAGGGGGGAGATGAAGCTTTCTTT. It yields the protein CSVEEGGDEAFF.

The chain uses TRBV18 and TRBJ2-1; 8 bases match TRBD1. Germline trimming cut 0 bases from V and 4 bases from J; bases unmatched to any gene: 8. CDR1 is KGHSH, CDR2 LQKENI, per germline. CDR3 length equals 17 residues. Here the CDR3 reads CASSPPERDRWYNEQFF. DNA of the CDR3: TGTGCCAGCTCACCACCTGAACGGGACAGGTGGTACAATGAGCAGTTCTTC.

The chain uses TRBV7-2 and TRBJ1-1; 10 bases fit TRBD1. Germline lookup yields CDR1 SGHTA and CDR2 FQGNSA. This CDR3 has 17 residues. Trimming at V came to 2 bases and at J to 3 bases, leaving 9 bases not matched to a gene. CDR3 protein: CASSLSTTGGRDTEAFF. The CDR3 DNA sequence: TGTGCCAGCAGCTTATCTACGACAGGGGGCAGGGACACTGAAGCTTTCTTT.

V is TRBV28 and J is TRBJ2-4; D is possibly TRBD1 (5 bases). The V end lost 5 bases, the J end lost 4 bases, and 24 bases lay between the germline ends. The CDR3 is 18 amino acids. Germline V CDR1 and CDR2: MDHEN, SYDVKM. In DNA, the CDR3 is TGTGCCAGCAGTCCCACCCTGCTAGGGGCAACATTAAAAAACATTCAGTACTTC. It specifies CASSPTLLGATLKNIQYF. The full variable domain, rest sourced from reference TRBV28 and TRBJ2-4, is DVKVTQSSRYLVKRTGEKVFLECVQDMDHENMFWYRQDPGLGLRLIYFSYDVKMKEKGDIPEGYSVSREKKERFSLILESASTNQTSMYLCASSPTLLGATLKNIQYFGAGTRLSVL.

The chain uses TRBV4-1 and TRBJ2-7; the D is unclear. Germline CDR1 MGHRA, CDR2 YSYEKL. Deletions cut 4 bases from V and 3 bases from J, with 13 bases between. The CDR3 covers 14 residues. CDR3 nucleotides: TGCGCCAGCAGCCCAGTCGGCAGGAACTACGAGCAGTACTTC. Translating gives CASSPVGRNYEQYF.

The CDR3 sequence: CASSREGVGTKNIQYF. CDR3 nucleotide sequence: TGTGCCAGCAGCAGGGAGGGAGTGGGAACCAAAAACATTCAGTACTTC. The chain carries TRBV9 and TRBJ2-4; 7 bases align to TRBD2. Germline trimming cut 4 bases from V and 2 bases from J; bases unmatched to any gene: 9. CDR3 length equals 16 residues. Germline CDR1 SGDLS, CDR2 YYNGEE.

The chain combines TRBV7-8 with TRBJ2-1; 9 nucleotides align to TRBD1. J was trimmed by 0 bases and V by 5 bases; bases with no gene match: 8. The germline V gene encodes CDR1 SGHVS and CDR2 FQNEAQ. CDR3 length equals 17 residues. CDR3 residues: CASSGTGTPRSYNEQFF. In DNA form, the CDR3 reads TGTGCCAGCAGCGGGACAGGGACACCTCGCTCCTACAATGAGCAGTTCTTC.

The V and J genes are TRBV20-1 and TRBJ1-1; D remains unclear. Trimming cost V 3 bases and J 8 bases, with 10 bases left between them. This CDR3 contains 11 residues. The germline V gene has CDR1 DFQATT and CDR2 SNEGSKA (reference sequence). As DNA, the CDR3 is TGCAGTGCTAGGCCCCCCGGGGAAGCTTTCTTT. Its protein product is CSARPPGEAFF.

The V and J genes are TRBV9 and TRBJ2-3; 7 bases fit TRBD2. Trimming took 2 bases from V and 2 from J; bases not matched to a gene: 5. The CDR3 spans 15 residues. The germline CDR1 and CDR2 sequences are SGDLS and YYNGEE. The chain's CDR3 is CASSVNGLVTDTQYF. In nucleotides, the CDR3 is TGTGCCAGCAGCGTTAACGGACTAGTCACAGATACGCAGTATTTT.

This clone was recorded only once. The chain has TRBV27 and TRBJ2-7; TRBD2 matches at 8 bases. The CDR3 is made up of 14 amino acids. The germline gives CDR1 MNHEY, CDR2 SMNVEV (reference sequence). The ends lost 5 bases at V and 2 bases at J; junction bases unmatched: 5. The chain's CDR3 is CASSITAGAYEQYF. The CDR3 DNA sequence: TGTGCCAGCAGTATTACAGCGGGAGCCTACGAGCAGTACTTC.

The chain employs TRBV29-1 and TRBJ2-4, with TRBD1 as a possible D gene (6 bases). Germline lookup yields CDR1 SQVTM and CDR2 ANQGSEA. V shed 1 base and J shed 0 bases, with 10 bases lying between them. The CDR3 sequence is 15 residues long. The DNA of the CDR3 is TGCAGCGTTGAAGGGACAGCGTTAGCCAAAAACATTCAGTACTTC. This encodes CSVEGTALAKNIQYF.

The genes are TRBV2 and TRBJ2-5; D not certain. This CDR3 spans 13 amino acids. The germline CDR1 and CDR2 sequences are SNHLY and FYNNEI. The germline V and J ends were trimmed by 11 bases and 0 bases, with 13 bases remaining between them. This CDR3 reads CAAMARYQETQYF. CDR3 nucleotide sequence: TGTGCCGCTATGGCCAGGTACCAAGAGACCCAGTACTTC.

This clone appeared once. The CDR3 loop is CASSGLDNYGYTF. The DNA for the CDR3 is TGCGCCAGCTCCGGTCTTGATAACTATGGCTACACCTTC. V and J are TRBV5-1 and TRBJ1-2; no clear D gene. Germline V CDR1 and CDR2: SGHRS, YFSETQ. Trimming removed 7 bases at V and 1 base at J, with 11 bases between. This CDR3 has 13 amino acids.